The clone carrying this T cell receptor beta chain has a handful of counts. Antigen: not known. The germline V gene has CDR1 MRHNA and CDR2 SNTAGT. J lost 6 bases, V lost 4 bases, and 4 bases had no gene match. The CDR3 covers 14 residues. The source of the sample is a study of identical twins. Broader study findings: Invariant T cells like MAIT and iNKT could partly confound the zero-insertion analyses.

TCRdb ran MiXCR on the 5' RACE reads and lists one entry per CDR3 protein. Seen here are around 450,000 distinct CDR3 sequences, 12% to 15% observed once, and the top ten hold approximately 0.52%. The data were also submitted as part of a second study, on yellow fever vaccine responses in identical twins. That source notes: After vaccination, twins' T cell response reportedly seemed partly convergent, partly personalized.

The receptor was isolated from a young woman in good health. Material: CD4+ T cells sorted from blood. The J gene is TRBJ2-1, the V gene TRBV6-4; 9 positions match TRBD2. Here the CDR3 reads CASSASGAANEQFF. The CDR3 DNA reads TGTGCCAGCAGTGCTAGCGGGGCGGCCAATGAGCAGTTCTTC.